This T cell receptor (beta chain) came from a study of cytomegalovirus exposure and HLA in healthy donors (dated by TCRdb to 2016 to 2017). At the level of the whole study: In an earlier analysis of roughly 500 of the donors, 250 to 350 Gb of sequence data and some 100 million unique TCR beta sequences from 150 million to 200 million T cells were reported. An early release covering some 640 HLA-typed donors comprised 250 to 350 gigabases of sequencing data and 65 million to 100 million unique TCR sequences. Among the roughly 400 genotyped donors, more than 70% belonged to the genetic ancestry cluster associated with self-reported Caucasian donors. The study aimed to test whether cataloging public T cell receptors could reveal signatures of past pathogen exposure. The study profiled the T cell repertoires of under 700 subjects by immunosequencing and related them to cytomegalovirus serostatus. Besides the first cohort of around 670 subjects, a separate validation cohort made up of over 100 different subjects was used. The study combined high-throughput TCR immunosequencing, statistical association of individual TCRs with disease status, and machine learning to predict cytomegalovirus infection status. A later analysis re-analyzed previously published TCR beta repertoires from 650 to 800 donors and added high-resolution HLA genotyping to study TCR occurrence patterns. Rather than drawing on any new phenotypic data, the later analysis identified candidate immune exposures from TCR beta sequences and the way those sequences occurred across donors. In an earlier analysis of 500 to 650 of the donors, high-throughput TCR beta sequencing was used to judge whether each TCR beta V gene segment behaved as functional or pseudogenic. Alongside the repertoire data, information on donor age, sex, ethnicity and CMV serostatus was compiled. Genome-wide SNP genotypes for about three fifths of the roughly 670 donors were used in a later genetic analysis, which treated that subset as a discovery cohort. All discovery cohort repertoires had been generated on a single sequencing platform. HLA typing covered class I and class II loci at four-digit resolution. Typing coverage differed by locus: A, B, C, DRB1 and DQB1 were typed in roughly 620-630 donors, DQA1 in 522, DPA1 in some 610, and DPB1 in 450 to 480. Because of strong linkage in the cohort, 5 or 6 DR-DQ haplotypes were treated as single units for association and clustering. Among roughly 370 genotyped donors of the cohort, an average of approximately 250,000 unique TCR beta nucleotide sequences were sequenced per donor, roughly 20% of them non-productive.

The cohort was made up of around 720 healthy bone marrow donors. All cohort members were sampled while nominally healthy, although unrecorded immune exposures were likely present. The donor was CMV seronegative and was included in the group of a few hundred seronegative cohort members. Every donor gave a peripheral blood sample, and the peripheral blood mononuclear cells from that sample were used for TCR beta sequencing. Genomic DNA was extracted from the blood cell samples with the Qiagen DNeasy Blood Extraction Kit. In the germline V gene, CDR1 corresponds to SGHTA and CDR2 to FQGNSA. Germline trimming amounts to 4 bases on V and 5 bases on J, with 6 as the count of junction bases outside the gene matches. The CDR3 sequence holds 14 residues, the cysteine and phenylalanine included. Just the 42-base CDR3 DNA is kept, in frame starting at base 1. A remark on this clone: Its antigen has not been determined.

Results the study describes overall, beyond this receptor: A cluster of highly shared sequence variants was judged likely to represent a technical artifact of the sequencing pipeline. In a later genetic analysis, a missense DCLRE1C variant was associated with V-gene and J-gene trimming of TCR beta chains, and the association was replicated in an independent cohort. A later analysis found that most CMV-associated TCR beta chains appeared HLA-restricted, with HLA associations seemingly driven largely by CMV exposure. Roughly uniform sequencing depth across donors was assumed in presence/absence analyses, although this assumption may not hold. For the cohort, immune exposure information was limited to CMV serostatus. Specific HLA alleles were associated with around 18,000 TCR beta sequences at a false discovery rate of 0.05 in a later analysis. A later genetic analysis reported fewer N-insertions in productive TCRs among donors in an Asian-associated ancestry cluster than the roughly 640-donor mean. According to a later analysis, TCR association rates differed among HLA loci, with DRB1 alleles showing the most associated TCRs and HLA-C alleles showing the fewest. The classifier was reported to diagnose cytomegalovirus status with high specificity and sensitivity in both the original and validation cohorts. While some public TCRs were present in many individuals, most TCR sequences turned up only very rarely across donors. Only TCR beta chains were sequenced in this cohort, and the absence of alpha or paired-chain data limited detectable features. In an earlier analysis of a few hundred of the donors, most TCR beta V segments were observed in productive rearrangements about 87% or about 30% of the time, broadly matching IMGT annotations. Strong co-occurrence of HLA alleles, especially DR and DQ, made assigning TCR associations to individual alleles difficult. A later analysis reported that several top co-occurrence clusters appeared linked to parvovirus B19, influenza, CMV and Epstein-Barr virus. According to the authors, the approach could potentially be generalized to other disease states and immunological phenotypes. Linkage disequilibrium might explain the correlated functional status among segregating V segments, but an unknown experimental factor could not be ruled out. About 15 rarely observed V segments, including chromosome 9 orphons, were excluded from the earlier analysis of some 590 of the donors because counts were too low. A further reported finding was that TCR beta sequences accurately predicted the HLA-A and HLA-B alleles for most subjects in the first cohort. HLA typing was unavailable for some donors at each locus, so association tests used only the typed subset. The study listed over 150 TCR beta chains as associated with cytomegalovirus. In a later analysis, HLA-associated TCR beta chains showed more clonal expansion and lower generation probabilities than non-associated chains that were equally common. In vitro tests confirmed that a few of the cytomegalovirus-associated TCR beta chains recognize cytomegalovirus antigens. Some IMGT-functional V segments, including TRBV6-2 and TRBV6-3, could not be distinguished by the 87-base-pair reads and were therefore excluded.

Libraries were constructed by the immunoSEQ multiplex PCR assay. A mixture of 60 forward primers for TCR Vbeta segments and 13 reverse primers for TCR Jbeta segments was used in the multiplex PCR. The CDR3 region of rearranged TCR beta genes was amplified from genomic DNA by a multiplex PCR assay. The amplified TCR beta libraries were sequenced on the Illumina HiSeq System as 87-base-pair reads. The authors processed their data as follows. A later analysis tallied some 79 million unique TCR beta chains across the 666 repertoires, and about 12 million of those chains were shared by two or more donors. Raw reads were error-corrected and collapsed into unique sequences with a nearest-neighbor algorithm that merged closely related sequences to remove PCR and sequencing errors. Alignment of CDR3 sequences to IMGT reference sequences was used to assign V, D and J gene segments. For a sequence to be retained, at least a six-nucleotide match to both a V gene segment and a J gene segment was required. Rearrangements were classified as productive when the CDR3 lacked stop codons and remained in frame with V and J, and all other rearrangements were classified as non-productive. Following IMGT convention, CDR3 was defined as the stretch from the second conserved V-encoded cysteine to the conserved J-encoded phenylalanine. In an earlier analysis of roughly 580 of the donors, sequences lacking an unambiguous match to a single V gene segment were excluded. In an earlier analysis of several hundred of the donors, a V segment was called functional when productive rearrangements were above 56.7%, and segregating when the standard deviation between donors exceeded 5%. A statistical classification framework was developed to diagnose cytomegalovirus status using the catalog of TCR beta chain sequences. In a later analysis, TCR nucleotide sequences were compared against IMGT/GENE-DB human TR gene sequences so that V and J genes could be assigned. The TCRdist pipeline was used in a later analysis to assign CDR3 sequences and most-parsimonious VDJ recombination scenarios. In a later analysis, each TCR beta chain was defined by its CDR3 amino acid sequence together with its V-gene family, and reads lacking a unique V-gene family were excluded. To address suspected cross-contamination and a sequencing artifact, a later analysis removed 592 highly shared, low-generation-probability nucleotide sequences. In a later analysis, a clonal expansion index was calculated for each public chain from normalized within-repertoire ranks of inferred template counts. A later analysis computed generation probabilities with a VDJ recombination model fitted to out-of-frame rearrangements, and checked the results against IGoR. In a later analysis, TCR-TCR, TCR-HLA and TCR-CMV co-occurrence was scored with hypergeometric tests, and a repertoire-size bias correction was applied to TCR pairs. In a later analysis, false discovery rates were estimated by permuting HLA or CMV assignments 20 times. In a later analysis, co-occurring TCRs were grouped using DBSCAN, and TCRdist sequence similarity was added for clustering within HLA-allele-positive subsets. Repertoires with fewer than 30,000 or more than 120,000 public chains, plus five repertoires with anomalous nucleotide sharing, were excluded from co-occurrence clustering. Entries here come from immuneACCESS through TCRdb and include only in-frame sequences with V and J called. Some clones fail to appear in such tables; in the studies checked, an unresolved V gene covers under half of the shortfall, and the cause of the remainder is unknown. V and J calls and clone size are copied from that table; D and trimming were computed from the DNA. This sample's table contains approximately 70,000 clones. Around 1.6% of the sample is taken by the ten largest.

The receptor was isolated from a woman aged 30 to 39 in good health and CMV-seronegative. The sequenced material came from PBMCs. The rearrangement joined TRBV7-2 to TRBJ2-7; 9 central bases correspond to TRBD1. The DNA sequence reads TGTGCCAGCAGCTCCGACAGGGGGGTACACGAGCAGTACTTC. This sequence encodes CASSSDRGVHEQYF.